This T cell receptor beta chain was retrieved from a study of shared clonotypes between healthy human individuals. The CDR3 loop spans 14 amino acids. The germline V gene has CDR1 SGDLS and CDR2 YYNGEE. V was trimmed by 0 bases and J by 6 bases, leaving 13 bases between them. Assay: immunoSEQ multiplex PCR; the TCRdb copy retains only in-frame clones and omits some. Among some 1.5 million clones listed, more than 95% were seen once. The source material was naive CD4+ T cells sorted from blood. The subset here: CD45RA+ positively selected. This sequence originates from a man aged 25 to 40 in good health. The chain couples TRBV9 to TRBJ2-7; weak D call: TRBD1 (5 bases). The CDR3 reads CASSVDETVGEQYF. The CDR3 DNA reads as TGTGCCAGCAGCGTAGACGAGACAGTAGGCGAGCAGTACTTC.